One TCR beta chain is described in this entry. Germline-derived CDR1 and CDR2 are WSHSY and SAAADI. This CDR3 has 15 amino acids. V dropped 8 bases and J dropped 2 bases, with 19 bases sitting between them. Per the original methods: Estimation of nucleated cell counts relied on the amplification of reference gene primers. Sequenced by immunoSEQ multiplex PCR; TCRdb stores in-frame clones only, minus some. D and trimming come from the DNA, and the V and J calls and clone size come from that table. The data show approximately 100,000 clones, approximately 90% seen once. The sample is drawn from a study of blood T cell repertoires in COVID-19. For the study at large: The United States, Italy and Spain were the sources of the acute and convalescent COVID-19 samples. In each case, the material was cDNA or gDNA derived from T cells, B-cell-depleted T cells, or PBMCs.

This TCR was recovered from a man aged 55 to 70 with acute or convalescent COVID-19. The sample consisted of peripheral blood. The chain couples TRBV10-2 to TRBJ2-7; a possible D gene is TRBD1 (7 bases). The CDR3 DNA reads TGCGCCAGCGACGGGGAGGCAGGGGGAACCTACGAGCAGTACTTC. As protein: CASDGEAGGTYEQYF.